This paragraph reports one T cell receptor beta chain. Trimming took 0 bases from V and 10 from J, leaving 5 bases between them. This CDR3 comprises 11 residues. CDR1 is SGHDT and CDR2 is YYEEEE in the germline V gene. As handled by the study authors: Estimation of nucleated cell counts was performed using reference gene primer amplification. Clones were sequenced by immunoSEQ multiplex PCR, and TCRdb holds only the in-frame ones, with some missing. V and J calls and clone size follow that table, whereas D and trimming were derived from the DNA. The sample has approximately 180,000 clones, more than 75% seen once. This sample is drawn from a study of blood T cell repertoires in COVID-19. Study details: Collection of acute and convalescent COVID-19 samples took place in the United States, Italy and Spain. T cells, B-cell-depleted T cells, or PBMCs supplied cDNA or gDNA.

Recruited during active infection, patients (from Seattle) were subsequently followed longitudinally. This sequence originates from an older person with COVID-19, enrolled during active disease. The chain links TRBV5-6 to TRBJ2-1; D is undetermined. Material: peripheral blood. The CDR3 region has the DNA TGTGCCAGCAGCTTGGGGAGCGAGCAGTTCTTC. Translation gives CASSLGSEQFF.